The 32 T cell receptor beta chains given below trace back to one sample, sequenced in a study of T cells in Graves' hyperthyroidism and ophthalmopathy. Researchers amplified the TCR beta CDR3 regions from RNA transcripts. The HTBI set primed first-round TCR CDR3 RT-PCR. TCRdb recomputed calls from the multiplex PCR reads with MiXCR, one row per CDR3 protein. The data contain 400,000 to 550,000 distinct CDR3 sequences, roughly 24% of them singletons. Specimen: blood. The receptors stem from a woman between 25 and 40 years old with Graves' ophthalmopathy.

The CDR3: CASSLDGQGELFF. The DNA of the CDR3 is TGTGCCAGCAGCTTAGATGGACAGGGGGAGCTGTTTTTT. The rearrangement uses TRBV11-2 and TRBJ2-2; maybe TRBD1 (6 bases). The V end lost 0 bases, the J end lost 8 bases, and 7 bases lay between the germline ends. Germline V CDR1 and CDR2: SGHAT, FQNNGV. The CDR3 covers 13 residues.

This clonotype came up many times. The V gene is TRBV7-9, the J gene TRBJ2-7; D gene uncertain. The CDR3 runs 14 residues. V gave up 5 bases and J gave up 0 bases, with 11 bases separating them. The V gene's germline CDR1 is SEHNR and CDR2 FQNEAQ (reference sequence). The CDR3 DNA follows: TGTGCCAGCAGCACCTCGGGTAGCTCCTACGAGCAGTACTTC. Protein: CASSTSGSSYEQYF.

Notes on this clonotype: At one of its ends the junction is not consistent with the germline gene, which may arise from a read error. The V call is TRBV12-3 or TRBV12-4, the J call TRBJ2-7, with 9 bases aligning to TRBD1. The CDR3 is 14 residues long. The DNA for the CDR3 is TGCGCCAGCAGGGACAGGGCAAAAATCTACGAGCAGTACTTC. Residues: CASRDRAKIYEQYF.

In this sample, this clonotype turned up a few times. This chain uses TRBV28 with TRBJ1-1; no reliable D call. The germline V gene encodes CDR1 MDHEN and CDR2 SYDVKM. This CDR3 is 14 amino acids long. Trimming took 3 bases from V and 0 from J, leaving 8 bases between them. In DNA, the CDR3 is TGTGCCAGCAGTTTTCGGCAAATGAACACTGAAGCTTTCTTT. Its translation is CASSFRQMNTEAFF.

This clonotype occurred many times. The chain is built from TRBV12-3 or TRBV12-4 and TRBJ1-1; the match to TRBD1 covers 8 bases. The CDR3 totals 15 residues. V trimming: 6 bases; J trimming: 11 bases; junction bases outside the gene matches: 17. In nucleotides, the CDR3 is TGTGCCAGCAGCACCAGGGGGCGGCAGATAACCCGGGCTTTCTTT. Translation gives CASSTRGRQITRAFF.

This clonotype has just a few counts. This rearrangement joins TRBV6-1 to TRBJ2-5; 12 nucleotides line up with TRBD2. The trim removed 8 bases at V and 5 bases at J, leaving 12 bases unmatched. Germline values: CDR1 MNHNS, CDR2 SASEGT. This CDR3 contains 16 residues. CDR3 DNA sequence: TGTGCCAGCTCCCTAGCGGGGGGGGCCTTGGTGGAGACCCAGTACTTC. Its protein is CASSLAGGALVETQYF.

The chain couples TRBV30 to TRBJ1-1; 8 bases map to TRBD1. The junction had 5 bases not matched to a gene; V was cut back by 1 base and J by 1 base. The CDR3 is 15 residues long. Germline values: CDR1 GTSNPN, CDR2 SVGIG (reference sequence). In DNA, the CDR3 is TGTGCCTGGAGTGGAGGGGACAGGTGGAACACTGAAGCTTTCTTT. Its protein product is CAWSGGDRWNTEAFF.

The chain couples TRBV10-2 to TRBJ2-7; 7 bases align to TRBD1. Germline V gene lookup returns CDR1 WSHSY and CDR2 SAAADI. This CDR3 has 12 amino acids. The trim removed 6 bases at V and 5 bases at J, leaving 4 bases unmatched. Written as DNA, the CDR3 is TGCGCCAGCAGGCATACAGGGGACGAGCAGTACTTC. It yields the protein CASRHTGDEQYF.

The sample holds a few counts of this clonotype. This chain joins TRBV7-9 and TRBJ1-5; D ambiguous. Germline values: CDR1 SEHNR, CDR2 FQNEAQ (reference sequence). V was pared by 5 bases and J by 3 bases, with 14 bases between. This CDR3 comprises 15 residues. The CDR3 region is CASSGSVGLNQPQHF. The CDR3, as DNA: TGTGCCAGCAGCGGGTCTGTTGGCCTCAATCAGCCCCAGCATTTT.

In regard to this clonotype: One base away lies a much larger clone, so this may be a sequencing read error. The rearrangement joins TRBV7-2 to TRBJ2-5; a possible D gene is TRBD2 (5 bases). CDR3 length equals 15 residues. Germline lookup yields CDR1 SGHTA and CDR2 FQGNSA. The CDR3 sequence is CASSLVSSGIETQHF. The DNA of the CDR3 is TGTGCCAGCAGCTTAGTGTCATCGGGGATTGAGACCCAGCACTTC.

This clonotype was seen repeatedly, ten times or more. The chain uses TRBV12-3 or TRBV12-4 and TRBJ2-2, with D perhaps matching TRBD1 or TRBD2 (6 bases each). CDR3 size: 20 residues. Trimming took off 5 bases at V and 7 bases at J, with 32 bases between the two ends. CDR3 residues: CASSLIRIKEWGALDGELFF. The CDR3 DNA reads TGTGCCAGCAGTCTAATCCGCATTAAAGAGTGGGGGGCCTTGGACGGGGAGCTGTTTTTT.

This CDR3 is CATSRGEGDQPQHF. CDR3 nucleotide sequence: TGTGCCACCAGCAGAGGTGAGGGGGATCAGCCCCAGCATTTT. This chain links TRBV15 with TRBJ1-5, with D possibly TRBD1 on 6 matching bases. The germline V gene has CDR1 LNHNV and CDR2 YYDKDF (reference sequence). V lost 1 base, J lost 5 bases, and 9 bases lay in between. This CDR3 comprises 14 residues. Filled out from reference TRBV15 and TRBJ1-5, the complete variable domain reads DAMVIQNPRYQVTQFGKPVTLSCSQTLNHNVMYWYQQKSSQAPKLLFHYYDKDFNNEADTPDNFQSRRPNTSFCFLDIRSPGLGDTAMYLCATSRGEGDQPQHFGDGTRLSIL.

Ten or more counts support this clonotype. The rearrangement uses TRBV28 and TRBJ1-5; a possible D gene is TRBD1 (5 bases). This CDR3 is 13 amino acids long. Deletions cut 7 bases from V and 2 bases from J, with 9 bases between. Germline V gene data show CDR1 as MDHEN and CDR2 as SYDVKM. CDR3 sequence reads: CASKGRGNQPQHF. For the CDR3, the DNA is TGTGCCAGCAAGGGGAGAGGCAATCAGCCCCAGCATTTT.

Points on this clonotype: Mismatch with germline at one junction end may stem from a read error. V and J are TRBV7-9 and TRBJ1-1; D is unclear. The CDR3 is made up of 14 amino acids. Per the germline V gene, CDR1 is SEHNR and CDR2 is FQNEAQ (reference sequence). CDR3 amino acids: CASSLIQLNTEAFF. In DNA, the CDR3 is TGCGCCAGCAGCTTAATACAGCTGAACACTGAAGCTTTCTTT.

This clonotype was found many times. This chain connects TRBV7-9 to TRBJ2-7; 10 bases fit TRBD1. Germline loops: CDR1 SEHNR, CDR2 FQNEAQ (reference sequence). This CDR3 region has 16 residues. With 5 bases clipped from V and 2 bases from J, the junction kept 9 bases outside the gene matches. In DNA form, the CDR3 reads TGTGCCAGCAGCCTAAACGGGGGACAGGGGACCTACGAGCAGTACTTC. It codes for CASSLNGGQGTYEQYF.

The V and J genes are TRBV6-1 and TRBJ1-2; D is unresolved. Germline V lookup: CDR1 MNHNS, CDR2 SASEGT. V was pared by 2 bases and J by 13 bases, with 17 bases between. The CDR3 runs to 13 residues. As DNA, the CDR3 is TGTGCCAGCAGTGAAAAGGCACCTCTTACGGGCACCTTC. It codes for CASSEKAPLTGTF.

The genes are TRBV30 and TRBJ2-7; 7 nucleotides align to TRBD1. The ends lost 5 bases at V and 7 bases at J; junction bases unmatched: 5. This CDR3 comprises 11 residues. The germline V gene encodes CDR1 GTSNPN and CDR2 SVGIG (reference sequence). CDR3 residues: CAWGTAFEQYF. CDR3 DNA sequence: TGTGCCTGGGGGACAGCTTTTGAGCAGTACTTC.

Points on this clonotype: One end of the junction is discordant with germline, which a read error may explain. The rearrangement joins TRBV7-2 to TRBJ1-2, with 7 bases aligning to TRBD1. Germline values: CDR1 SGHTA, CDR2 FQGNSA. CDR3 length equals 14 residues. In nucleotides, the CDR3 is TGTGCCAGCAGCAGTTGGATAGGGGGCGATGGTTACACCTTC. It is translated as CASSSWIGGDGYTF.

This clonotype was recorded at least ten times. This chain links TRBV6-5 with TRBJ2-5; D is tentatively TRBD1 or TRBD2 (5 bases each). Germline CDR1 is MNHEY and CDR2 is SVGAGI. The CDR3 is made up of 13 amino acids. V was trimmed by 2 bases and J by 10 bases, leaving 14 bases between them. CDR3 sequence: CASSYHGIRGQYF. Written as DNA, the CDR3 is TGTGCCAGCAGTTACCACGGGATTAGGGGCCAGTACTTC.

This clonotype was found many times. The rearrangement joins TRBV14 to TRBJ2-7; no reliable D call. Trimming shortened V by 2 bases and J by 0 bases, and 5 bases separated the two germline ends. Germline V gene lookup returns CDR1 SGHDN and CDR2 FVKESK. There are 13 residues in the CDR3. CDR3 sequence reads: CASSQLSSYEQYF. CDR3 sequence (DNA): TGTGCCAGCAGCCAATTGAGCTCCTACGAGCAGTACTTC.

Many counts were recorded for this clonotype. This chain links TRBV6-5 with TRBJ1-1; D ambiguous. Germline V gives CDR1 MNHEY, CDR2 SVGAGI. V lost 2 bases and J 3 bases, leaving 13 bases between the germline ends. This CDR3 is built from 15 residues. This chain's CDR3 is CASSYGQPWDTEAFF. As DNA, the CDR3 is TGTGCCAGCAGTTACGGGCAGCCCTGGGACACTGAAGCTTTCTTT.

At least ten counts were recorded for this clonotype. This chain's CDR3 is CASRTTVNTEAFF. The CDR3 nucleotides are TGTGCCAGCAGAACGACAGTGAACACTGAAGCTTTCTTT. V and J are TRBV6-1 and TRBJ1-1, with a weak D call TRBD1 (5 bases). Per the germline V gene, CDR1 is MNHNS and CDR2 is SASEGT. Trimming removed 6 bases at V and 0 bases at J, with 8 bases between. CDR3 size: 13 residues.

This clonotype has ten or more counts. The chain recombines TRBV27 with TRBJ2-4, with TRBD2 as a possible D gene (5 bases). Germline CDR1 is MNHEY and CDR2 is SMNVEV (reference sequence). V lost 3 bases to trimming and J lost 7 bases, with 16 bases between them. This CDR3 region has 15 residues. The CDR3, as DNA: TGTGCCAGCAGTTTCGCCGACGGGGATTTGAACATTCAGTACTTC. Translated: CASSFADGDLNIQYF.

The J gene is TRBJ2-7, the V gene TRBV6-1; a weak D match, TRBD2 (7 bases). V was cut by 0 bases and J by 2 bases, with 14 bases left in between. This CDR3 is 16 amino acids long. CDR1 and CDR2 (germline): MNHNS, SASEGT. The CDR3 spells CASSEALGGGAYEQYF. The CDR3 DNA is TGTGCCAGCAGTGAAGCGCTAGGGGGGGGAGCCTACGAGCAGTACTTC.

This clonotype was picked up many times. The chain recombines TRBV19 with TRBJ1-2; D unclear. The CDR3 extends over 15 amino acids. V was pared by 0 bases and J by 0 bases, with 8 bases between. Per germline, CDR1 LNHDA and CDR2 SQIVND (reference sequence). DNA for the CDR3: TGTGCCAGTAGTATAGACCTCCTTCCTAACTATGGCTACACCTTC. Its translation is CASSIDLLPNYGYTF. The complete variable domain, with remaining parts taken from reference TRBV19 and TRBJ1-2, reads DGGITQSPKYLFRKEGQNVTLSCEQNLNHDAMYWYRQDPGQGLRLIYYSQIVNDFQKGDIAEGYSVSREKKESFPLTVTSAQKNPTAFYLCASSIDLLPNYGYTFGSGTRLTVV.

This clonotype appeared many times. The chain employs TRBV7-3 and TRBJ2-7; 9 nucleotides align to TRBD1. Germline V gives CDR1 SGHTA, CDR2 FQGTGA. The CDR3 has 16 amino acids. The ends lost 1 base at V and 5 bases at J; junction bases unmatched: 9. The DNA of the CDR3 is TGTGCCAGCAGCTTAAAATCTGGGGACAGGGACCACGAGCAGTACTTC. Translation: CASSLKSGDRDHEQYF.

Ten or more counts support this clonotype. V gene TRBV5-1 combines with J gene TRBJ1-4, with 9 bases aligning to TRBD1. With V trimmed by 7 bases and J by 8 bases, 9 bases remained unmatched. CDR1 is SGHRS and CDR2 is YFSETQ in the germline V gene. The CDR3 spans 14 residues. The CDR3: CASSATGGREKLFF. The CDR3 DNA reads TGCGCCAGCTCAGCGACAGGGGGTAGGGAAAAACTGTTTTTT.

J is TRBJ2-5 and V is TRBV12-3 or TRBV12-4; no clear D gene. Trimming took 3 bases from V and 4 from J, leaving 12 bases between them. The CDR3 consists of 14 residues. The CDR3 DNA sequence: TGTGCCAGCAGTTTCAACTACCGGATAGAGACCCAGTACTTC. Its protein is CASSFNYRIETQYF.

This chain connects TRBV4-1 to TRBJ1-5; TRBD1 agrees at 9 bases. CDR1 MGHRA and CDR2 YSYEKL come from the germline V gene. Trimming at V came to 9 bases and at J to 6 bases, leaving 6 bases not matched to a gene. There are 13 residues in the CDR3. The CDR3 nucleotides are TGCGCCAGTCGACAGGGGGAAAGTCAGCCCCAGCATTTT. It is translated as CASRQGESQPQHF.

The CDR3 here is CASSYSPRPTGTEAFF. The CDR3 DNA reads TGTGCCAGCAGTTACTCCCCCAGGCCCACAGGGACTGAAGCTTTCTTT. The chain joins TRBV6-5 to TRBJ1-1, with D possibly being TRBD1 (6 bases). The germline V gene encodes CDR1 MNHEY and CDR2 SVGAGI. Trimming removed 0 bases from V and 5 bases from J, with 16 bases in between. The CDR3 is 16 residues long.

There are many counts of this clonotype. The CDR3 bases are TGTGCCAGCAGAACAGGGAAATGGGGTCAGCCCCAGCATTTT. It yields the protein CASRTGKWGQPQHF. V usage is TRBV27 and J usage is TRBJ1-5, with TRBD1 as a possible D gene (6 bases). The V and J ends lost 6 bases and 6 bases respectively, with 15 bases between them. This CDR3 contains 14 residues. Germline assignment: CDR1 MNHEY and CDR2 SMNVEV (reference sequence).

The rearrangement joins TRBV6-1 to TRBJ2-7, with 8 nucleotides matching TRBD1. The CDR3 spans 13 residues. Per the germline V gene, CDR1 is MNHNS and CDR2 is SASEGT. V lost 7 bases, J lost 4 bases, and 6 bases stayed unmatched. The CDR3 spells CASTRTGRYEQYF. The CDR3, as DNA: TGTGCCAGCACCCGGACAGGGCGATACGAGCAGTACTTC.